This T cell receptor beta chain is drawn from a study of identical twins. TCRdb re-called the 5' RACE reads with MiXCR, one entry per CDR3 protein. Among 400,000 to 550,000 distinct CDR3 sequences listed, about 24% were seen once. Germline CDR1 and CDR2: MNHEY and SVGAGI. The germline V and J ends were trimmed by 4 bases and 0 bases, with 9 bases remaining between them. This CDR3 comprises 15 residues. Separately, the same data were catalogued under a study of T cells expressing NK-cell markers. From that study: About 1.0-7.0% of CD8+ T cells in roughly six donors belonged to dominant NKG2C+ clonotypes.

The TCR originated in a young woman in good health. Sequencing was done on a sample of CD4+ T cells sorted from blood. This chain joins TRBV6-5 and TRBJ2-2; no definite D call. CDR3 sequence reads: CASSFFEANTGELFF. CDR3 coding DNA: TGTGCCAGCAGTTTTTTCGAGGCGAACACCGGGGAGCTGTTTTTT.